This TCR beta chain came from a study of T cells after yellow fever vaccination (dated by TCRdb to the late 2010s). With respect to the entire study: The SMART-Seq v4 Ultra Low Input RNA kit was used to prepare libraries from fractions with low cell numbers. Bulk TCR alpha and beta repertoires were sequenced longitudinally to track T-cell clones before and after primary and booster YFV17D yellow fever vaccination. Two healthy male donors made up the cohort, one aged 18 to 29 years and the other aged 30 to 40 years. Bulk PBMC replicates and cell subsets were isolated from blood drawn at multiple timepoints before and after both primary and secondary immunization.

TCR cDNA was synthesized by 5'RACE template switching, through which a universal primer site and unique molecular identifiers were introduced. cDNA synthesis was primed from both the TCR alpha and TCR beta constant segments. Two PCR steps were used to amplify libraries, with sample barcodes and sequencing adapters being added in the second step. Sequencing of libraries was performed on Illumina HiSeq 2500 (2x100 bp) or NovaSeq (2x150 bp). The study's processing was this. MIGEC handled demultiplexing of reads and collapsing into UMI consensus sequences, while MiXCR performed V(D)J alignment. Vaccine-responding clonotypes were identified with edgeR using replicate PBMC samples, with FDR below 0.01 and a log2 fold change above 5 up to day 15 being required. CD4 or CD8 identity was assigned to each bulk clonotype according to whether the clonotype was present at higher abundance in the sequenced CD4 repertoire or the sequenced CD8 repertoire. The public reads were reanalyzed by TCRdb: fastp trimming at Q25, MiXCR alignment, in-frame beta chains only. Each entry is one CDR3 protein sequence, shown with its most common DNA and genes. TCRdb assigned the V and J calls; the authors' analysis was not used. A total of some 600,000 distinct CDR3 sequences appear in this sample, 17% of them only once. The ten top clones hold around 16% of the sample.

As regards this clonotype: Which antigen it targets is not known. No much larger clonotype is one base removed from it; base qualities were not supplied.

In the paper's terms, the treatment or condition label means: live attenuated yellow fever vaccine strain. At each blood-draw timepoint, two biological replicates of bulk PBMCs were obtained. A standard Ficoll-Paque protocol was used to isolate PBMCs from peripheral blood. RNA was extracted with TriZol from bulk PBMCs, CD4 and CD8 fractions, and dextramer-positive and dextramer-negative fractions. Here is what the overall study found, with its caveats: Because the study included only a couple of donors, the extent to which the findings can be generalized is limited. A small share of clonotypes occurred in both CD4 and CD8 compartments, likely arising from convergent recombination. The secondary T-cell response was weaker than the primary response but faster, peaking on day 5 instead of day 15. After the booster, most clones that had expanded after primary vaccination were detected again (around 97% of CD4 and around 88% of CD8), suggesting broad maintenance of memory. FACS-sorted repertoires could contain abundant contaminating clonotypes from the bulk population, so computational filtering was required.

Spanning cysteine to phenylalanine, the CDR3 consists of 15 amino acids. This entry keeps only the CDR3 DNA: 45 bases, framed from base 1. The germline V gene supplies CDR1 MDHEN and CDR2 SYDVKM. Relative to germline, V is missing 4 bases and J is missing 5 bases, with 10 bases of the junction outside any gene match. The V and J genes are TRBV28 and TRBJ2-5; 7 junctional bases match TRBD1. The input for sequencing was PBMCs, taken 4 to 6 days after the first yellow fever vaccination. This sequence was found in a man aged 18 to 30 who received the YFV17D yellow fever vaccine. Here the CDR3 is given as CASSSPTGSGETQYF. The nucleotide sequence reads TGTGCCAGCAGTTCCCCGACAGGGTCCGGGGAGACCCAGTACTTC.